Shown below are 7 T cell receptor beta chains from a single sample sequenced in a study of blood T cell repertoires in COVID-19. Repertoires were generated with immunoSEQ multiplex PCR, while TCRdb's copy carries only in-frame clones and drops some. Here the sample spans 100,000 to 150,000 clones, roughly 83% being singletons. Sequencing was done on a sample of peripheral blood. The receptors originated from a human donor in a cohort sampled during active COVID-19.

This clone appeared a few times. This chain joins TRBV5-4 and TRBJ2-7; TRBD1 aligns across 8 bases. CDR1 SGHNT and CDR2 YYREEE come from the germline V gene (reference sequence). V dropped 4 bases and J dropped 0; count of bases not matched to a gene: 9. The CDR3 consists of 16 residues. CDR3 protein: CASSPKDRASSYEQYF. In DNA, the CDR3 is TGTGCCAGCAGCCCAAAGGACAGGGCTAGCTCCTACGAGCAGTACTTC.

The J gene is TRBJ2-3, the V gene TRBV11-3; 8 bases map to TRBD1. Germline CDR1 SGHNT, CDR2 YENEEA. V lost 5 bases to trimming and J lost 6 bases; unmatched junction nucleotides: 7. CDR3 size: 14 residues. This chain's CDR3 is CASSIGRGPDTQYF. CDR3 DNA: TGTGCCAGCAGCATAGGCAGGGGGCCCGATACGCAGTATTTT.

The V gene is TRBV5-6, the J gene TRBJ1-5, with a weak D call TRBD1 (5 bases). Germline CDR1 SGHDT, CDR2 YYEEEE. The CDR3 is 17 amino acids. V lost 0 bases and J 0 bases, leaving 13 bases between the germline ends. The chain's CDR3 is CASSLGGGAYSNQPQHF. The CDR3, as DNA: TGTGCCAGCAGCTTGGGGGGCGGAGCTTATAGCAATCAGCCCCAGCATTTT.

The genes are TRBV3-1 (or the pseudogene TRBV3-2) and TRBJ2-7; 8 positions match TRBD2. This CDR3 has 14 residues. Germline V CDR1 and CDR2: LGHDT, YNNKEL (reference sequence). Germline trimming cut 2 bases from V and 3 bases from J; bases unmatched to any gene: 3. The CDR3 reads CASSQLLAGYEQYF. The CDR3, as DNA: TGTGCCAGCAGCCAACTCCTAGCGGGCTACGAGCAGTACTTC.

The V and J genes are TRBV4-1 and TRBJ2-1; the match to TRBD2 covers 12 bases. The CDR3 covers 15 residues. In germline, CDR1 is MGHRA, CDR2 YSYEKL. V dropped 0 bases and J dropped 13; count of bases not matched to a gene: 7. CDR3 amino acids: CASSQDAASGGGQFF. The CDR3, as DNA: TGCGCCAGCAGCCAAGATGCGGCTAGCGGGGGGGGTCAGTTCTTC.

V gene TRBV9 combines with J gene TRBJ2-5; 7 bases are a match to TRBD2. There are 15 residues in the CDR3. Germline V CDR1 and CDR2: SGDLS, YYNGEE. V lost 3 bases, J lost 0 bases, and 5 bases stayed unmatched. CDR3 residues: CASSGGAGNQETQYF. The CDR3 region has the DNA TGTGCCAGCAGCGGGGGAGCGGGGAACCAAGAGACCCAGTACTTC.

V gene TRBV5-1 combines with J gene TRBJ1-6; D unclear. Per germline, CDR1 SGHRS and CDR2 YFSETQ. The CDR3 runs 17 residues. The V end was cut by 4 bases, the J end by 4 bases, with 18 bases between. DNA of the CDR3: TGCGCCAGCAGCCCTAGACCAATCGACTTATATAATTCACCCCTCCACTTT. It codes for CASSPRPIDLYNSPLHF.